The next 8 T cell receptor beta chains were all read from a single sample in a study of T cells in narcolepsy. Clones were read by immunoSEQ multiplex PCR, and TCRdb kept only the in-frame ones, dropping some. The sample includes some 30,000 clones, roughly 82% of them seen just once. The sequenced sample consisted of CD45RA- memory CD4+ T cells from PBMCs. These receptors were taken from a human donor with narcolepsy.

The chain employs TRBV2 and TRBJ2-7, with D hard to call. The CDR3 totals 14 residues. The germline gives CDR1 SNHLY, CDR2 FYNNEI. V gave up 2 bases and J gave up 0 bases, with 8 bases separating them. The CDR3 DNA reads as TGTGCCAGCAGTGAAAGCAGACTCTCCTACGAGCAGTACTTC. Residues: CASSESRLSYEQYF.

The chain couples TRBV7-2 to TRBJ1-5; perhaps TRBD1 as D (5 bases). Trimming removed 5 bases from V and 4 bases from J, with 9 bases in between. CDR1 is SGHTA and CDR2 is FQGNSA in the germline V gene. This CDR3 region has 13 residues. The CDR3 region is CASSPDRNQPQHF. DNA of the CDR3: TGTGCCAGCAGCCCCGACAGAAATCAGCCCCAGCATTTT.

The rearrangement joins TRBV5-1 to TRBJ2-6, with TRBD1 matching over 10 bases. V trimming: 0 bases; J trimming: 3 bases; junction bases outside the gene matches: 15. Germline loops: CDR1 SGHRS, CDR2 YFSETQ. This CDR3 has 21 amino acids. This chain's CDR3 is CASSLGLVSGQGNFGANVLTF. The CDR3 coding sequence is TGCGCCAGCAGCTTGGGGCTTGTTTCGGGACAGGGGAACTTTGGGGCCAACGTCCTGACTTTC. Full variable domain (outside the CDR3, taken from reference TRBV5-1 and TRBJ2-6): KAGVTQTPRYLIKTRGQQVTLSCSPISGHRSVSWYQQTPGQGLQFLFEYFSETQRNKGNFPGRFSGRQFSNSRSEMNVSTLELGDSALYLCASSLGLVSGQGNFGANVLTFGAGSRLTVL.

This chain joins TRBV28 and TRBJ1-5, with 11 nucleotides matching TRBD1. The CDR3 has 16 amino acids. With 6 bases clipped from V and 7 bases from J, the junction kept 11 bases outside the gene matches. Germline V gene lookup returns CDR1 MDHEN and CDR2 SYDVKM. The CDR3 coding sequence is TGTGCCAGCAGACCTCCGGGACAGGGGGGCGTGCAGCCCCAGCATTTT. It specifies CASRPPGQGGVQPQHF.

The DNA of the CDR3 is TGTGCCAGCAGCGCGGGACAGGCGAACACTGAAGCTTTCTTT. Its protein product is CASSAGQANTEAFF. J is TRBJ1-1 and V is TRBV7-3, with 8 bases lining up with TRBD1. The CDR3 covers 14 residues. The V gene end was trimmed by 5 bases and the J gene end by 1 base; junction bases not matched to a gene: 3. Germline CDR1 is SGHTA and CDR2 is FQGTGA.

This clone was observed a single time. The chain is built from TRBV25-1 and TRBJ2-2, with D perhaps TRBD1 or TRBD2 (7 bases each). From germline, CDR1 is MGHDK and CDR2 SYGVNS. The CDR3 extends over 17 amino acids. Trimming stripped 2 bases from V and 2 bases from J, with 15 bases between. The CDR3 region is CASSESRGGINTGELFF. The CDR3, as DNA: TGTGCCAGCAGTGAAAGCAGGGGGGGAATCAACACCGGGGAGCTGTTTTTT.

V usage is TRBV28 and J usage is TRBJ1-5; 8 bases align to TRBD1. This CDR3 comprises 15 residues. V was pared by 3 bases and J by 2 bases, with 3 bases of the junction left unmatched. Per germline, CDR1 MDHEN and CDR2 SYDVKM. The CDR3: CASSFADRGNQPQHF. The CDR3 coding sequence is TGTGCCAGCAGTTTCGCGGACAGGGGCAATCAGCCCCAGCATTTT. The full variable domain, completed using reference TRBV28 and TRBJ1-5, is DVKVTQSSRYLVKRTGEKVFLECVQDMDHENMFWYRQDPGLGLRLIYFSYDVKMKEKGDIPEGYSVSREKKERFSLILESASTNQTSMYLCASSFADRGNQPQHFGDGTRLSIL.

This clone has only a few counts. The V and J genes are TRBV11-2 and TRBJ2-3, with 7 bases lining up with TRBD2. CDR3 length equals 17 residues. CDR1 and CDR2 (germline): SGHAT, FQNNGV. J was trimmed by 4 bases and V by 2 bases; bases with no gene match: 12. Here the CDR3 reads CASSLWREIADADTQYF. CDR3 nucleotides: TGTGCCAGCAGCTTATGGCGGGAGATTGCGGACGCAGATACGCAGTATTTT.